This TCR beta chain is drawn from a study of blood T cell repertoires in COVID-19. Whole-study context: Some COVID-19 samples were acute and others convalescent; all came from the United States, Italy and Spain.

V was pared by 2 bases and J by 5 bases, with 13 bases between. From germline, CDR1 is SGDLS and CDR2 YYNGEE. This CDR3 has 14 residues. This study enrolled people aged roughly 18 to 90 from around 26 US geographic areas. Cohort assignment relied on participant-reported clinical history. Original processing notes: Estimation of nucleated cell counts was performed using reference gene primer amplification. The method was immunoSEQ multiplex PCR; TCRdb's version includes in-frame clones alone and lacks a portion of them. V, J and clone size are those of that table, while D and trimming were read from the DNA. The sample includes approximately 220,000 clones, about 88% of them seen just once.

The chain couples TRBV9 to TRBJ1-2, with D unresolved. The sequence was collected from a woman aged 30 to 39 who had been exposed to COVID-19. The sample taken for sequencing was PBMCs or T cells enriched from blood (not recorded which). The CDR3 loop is CASSVGEGGYGYTF. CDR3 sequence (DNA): TGTGCCAGCAGCGTTGGGGAGGGCGGATATGGCTACACCTTC.